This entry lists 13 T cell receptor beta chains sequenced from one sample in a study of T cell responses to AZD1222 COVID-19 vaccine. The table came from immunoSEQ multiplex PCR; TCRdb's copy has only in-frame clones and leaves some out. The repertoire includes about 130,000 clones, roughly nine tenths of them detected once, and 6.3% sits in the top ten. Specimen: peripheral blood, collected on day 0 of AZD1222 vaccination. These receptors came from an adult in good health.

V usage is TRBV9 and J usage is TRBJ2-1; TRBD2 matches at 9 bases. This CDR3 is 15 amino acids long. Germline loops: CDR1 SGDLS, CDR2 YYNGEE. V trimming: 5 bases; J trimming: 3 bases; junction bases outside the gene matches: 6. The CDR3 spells CASRPIAGVYNEQFF. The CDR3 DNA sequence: TGTGCCAGCAGACCTATAGCGGGGGTCTACAATGAGCAGTTCTTC.

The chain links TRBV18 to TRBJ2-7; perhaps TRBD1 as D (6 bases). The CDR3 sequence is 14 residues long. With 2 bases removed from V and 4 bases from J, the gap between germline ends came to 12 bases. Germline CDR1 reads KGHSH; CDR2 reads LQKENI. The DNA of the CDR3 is TGTGCCAGCTCACCAAGGACAGAAAAATACGAGCAGTACTTC. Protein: CASSPRTEKYEQYF.

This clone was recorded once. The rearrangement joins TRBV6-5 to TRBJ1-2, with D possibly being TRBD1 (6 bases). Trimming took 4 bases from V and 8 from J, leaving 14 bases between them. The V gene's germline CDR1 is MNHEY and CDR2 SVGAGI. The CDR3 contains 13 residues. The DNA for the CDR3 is TGTGCCAGCAGTTCCCGGACAGCTGGAGGCTACACCTTC. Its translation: CASSSRTAGGYTF.

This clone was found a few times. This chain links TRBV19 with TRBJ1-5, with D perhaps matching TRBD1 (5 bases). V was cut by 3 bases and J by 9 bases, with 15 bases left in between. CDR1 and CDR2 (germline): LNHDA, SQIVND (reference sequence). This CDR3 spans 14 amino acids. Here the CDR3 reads CASSIDDGTGPQHF. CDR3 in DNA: TGTGCCAGTAGTATTGACGACGGGACGGGGCCCCAGCATTTT. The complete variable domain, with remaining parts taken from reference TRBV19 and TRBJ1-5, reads DGGITQSPKYLFRKEGQNVTLSCEQNLNHDAMYWYRQDPGQGLRLIYYSQIVNDFQKGDIAEGYSVSREKKESFPLTVTSAQKNPTAFYLCASSIDDGTGPQHFGDGTRLSIL.

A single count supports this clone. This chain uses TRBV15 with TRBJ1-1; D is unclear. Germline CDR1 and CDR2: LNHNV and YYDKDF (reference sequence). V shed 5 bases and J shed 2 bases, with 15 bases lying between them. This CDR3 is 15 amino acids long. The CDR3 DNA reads TGTGCCACCAGCGAAGAGTTACAGACCAACACTGAAGCTTTCTTT. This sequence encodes CATSEELQTNTEAFF.

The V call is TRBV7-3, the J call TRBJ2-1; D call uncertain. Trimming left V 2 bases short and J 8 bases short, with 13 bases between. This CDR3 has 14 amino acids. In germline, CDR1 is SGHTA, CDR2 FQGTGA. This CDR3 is CASSLGPYQDEQFF. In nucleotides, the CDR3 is TGTGCCAGCAGCTTAGGTCCTTACCAAGATGAGCAGTTCTTC.

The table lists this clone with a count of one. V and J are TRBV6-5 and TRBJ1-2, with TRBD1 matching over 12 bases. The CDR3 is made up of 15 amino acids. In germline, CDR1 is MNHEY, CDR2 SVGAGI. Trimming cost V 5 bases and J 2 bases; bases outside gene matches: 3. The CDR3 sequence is CASSMGQGANYGYTF. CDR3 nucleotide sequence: TGTGCCAGCAGTATGGGACAGGGGGCGAACTATGGCTACACCTTC.

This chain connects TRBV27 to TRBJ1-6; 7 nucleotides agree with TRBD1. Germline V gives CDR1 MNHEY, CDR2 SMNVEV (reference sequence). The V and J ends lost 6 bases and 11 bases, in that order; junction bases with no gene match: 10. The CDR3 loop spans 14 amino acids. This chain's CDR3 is CASSQSRQGPPLHF. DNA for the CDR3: TGTGCCAGCAGCCAATCGAGACAGGGTCCACCCCTCCACTTT.

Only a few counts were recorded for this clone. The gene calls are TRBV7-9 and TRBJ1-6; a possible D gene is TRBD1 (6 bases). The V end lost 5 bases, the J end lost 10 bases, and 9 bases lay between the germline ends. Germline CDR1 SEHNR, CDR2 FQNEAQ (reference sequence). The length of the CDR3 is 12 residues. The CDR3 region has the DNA TGTGCCAGCAGCCCAGGGGACTCACCCCTCCACTTT. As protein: CASSPGDSPLHF.

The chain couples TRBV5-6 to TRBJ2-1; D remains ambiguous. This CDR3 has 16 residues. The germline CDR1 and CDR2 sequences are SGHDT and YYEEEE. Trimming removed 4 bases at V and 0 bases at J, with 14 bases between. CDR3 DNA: TGTGCCAGCAGCCATAATCCCAGTAGCTCCTACAATGAGCAGTTCTTC. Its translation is CASSHNPSSSYNEQFF.

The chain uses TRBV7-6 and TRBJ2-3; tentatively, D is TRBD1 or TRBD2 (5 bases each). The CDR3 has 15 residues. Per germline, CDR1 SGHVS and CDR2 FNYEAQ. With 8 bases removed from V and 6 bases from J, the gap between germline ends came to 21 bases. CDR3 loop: CASRNERDPRDTQYF. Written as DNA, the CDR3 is TGTGCCAGCCGAAACGAGAGGGACCCACGGGATACGCAGTATTTT.

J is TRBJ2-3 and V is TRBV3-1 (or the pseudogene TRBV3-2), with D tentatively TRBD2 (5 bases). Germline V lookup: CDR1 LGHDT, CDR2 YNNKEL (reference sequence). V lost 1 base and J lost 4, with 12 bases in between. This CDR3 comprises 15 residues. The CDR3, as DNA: TGTGCCAGCAGCCAAGGATCGGGGAAGGCAGATACGCAGTATTTT. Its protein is CASSQGSGKADTQYF.

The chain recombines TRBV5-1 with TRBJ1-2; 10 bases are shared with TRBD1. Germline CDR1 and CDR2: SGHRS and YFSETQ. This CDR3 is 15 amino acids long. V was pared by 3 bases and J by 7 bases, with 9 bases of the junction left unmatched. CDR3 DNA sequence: TGCGCCAGCAGCTCTACCGGGACAGGGGTGTCTGGCTACACCTTC. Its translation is CASSSTGTGVSGYTF.